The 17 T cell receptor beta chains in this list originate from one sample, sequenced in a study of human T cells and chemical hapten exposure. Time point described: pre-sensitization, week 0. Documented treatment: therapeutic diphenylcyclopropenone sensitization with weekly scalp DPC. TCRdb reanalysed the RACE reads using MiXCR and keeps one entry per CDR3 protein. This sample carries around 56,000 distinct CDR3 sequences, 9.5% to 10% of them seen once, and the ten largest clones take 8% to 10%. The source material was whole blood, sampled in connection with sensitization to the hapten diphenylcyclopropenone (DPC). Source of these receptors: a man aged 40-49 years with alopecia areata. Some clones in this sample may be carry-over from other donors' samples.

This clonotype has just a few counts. In DNA, the CDR3 is TGTGCCAGCAGCCGTACCCGGGACAGGGCCAATGAGCAGTTCTTC. It encodes CASSRTRDRANEQFF. The chain recombines TRBV7-2 with TRBJ2-1, with 9 bases lining up with TRBD1. The germline CDR1 and CDR2 sequences are SGHTA and FQGNSA. The V gene end was trimmed by 5 bases and the J gene end by 6 bases; junction bases not matched to a gene: 8. CDR3 length equals 15 residues.

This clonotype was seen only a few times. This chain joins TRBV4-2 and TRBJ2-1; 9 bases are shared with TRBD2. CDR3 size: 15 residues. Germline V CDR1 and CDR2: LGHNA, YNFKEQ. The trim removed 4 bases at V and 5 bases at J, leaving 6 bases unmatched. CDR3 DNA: TGTGCCAGCAGCCGGGCTAGCGGGGAAGACAATGAGCAGTTCTTC. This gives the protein CASSRASGEDNEQFF.

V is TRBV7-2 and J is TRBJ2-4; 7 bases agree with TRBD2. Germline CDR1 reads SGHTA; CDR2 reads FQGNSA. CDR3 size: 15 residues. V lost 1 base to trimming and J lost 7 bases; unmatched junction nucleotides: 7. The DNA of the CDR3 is TGTGCCAGCAGCTTAGGGTTGGCGGGAGCGAACATTCAGTACTTC. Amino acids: CASSLGLAGANIQYF. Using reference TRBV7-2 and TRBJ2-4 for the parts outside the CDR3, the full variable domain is GAGVSQSPSNKVTEKGKDVELRCDPISGHTALYWYRQSLGQGLEFLIYFQGNSAPDKSGLPSDRFSAERTGGSVSTLTIQRTQQEDSAVYLCASSLGLAGANIQYFGAGTRLSVL.

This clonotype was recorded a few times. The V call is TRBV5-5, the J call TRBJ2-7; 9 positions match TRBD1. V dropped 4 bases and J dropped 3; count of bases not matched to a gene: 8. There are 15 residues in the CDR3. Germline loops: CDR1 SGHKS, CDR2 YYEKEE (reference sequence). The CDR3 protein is CASSHLRDRVYEQYF. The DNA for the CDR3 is TGTGCCAGCAGCCACCTCCGGGACAGGGTCTACGAGCAGTACTTC. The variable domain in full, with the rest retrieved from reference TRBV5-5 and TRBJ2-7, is DAGVTQSPTHLIKTRGQQVTLRCSPISGHKSVSWYQQVLGQGPQFIFQYYEKEERGRGNFPDRFSARQFPNYSSELNVNALLLGDSALYLCASSHLRDRVYEQYFGPGTRLTVT.

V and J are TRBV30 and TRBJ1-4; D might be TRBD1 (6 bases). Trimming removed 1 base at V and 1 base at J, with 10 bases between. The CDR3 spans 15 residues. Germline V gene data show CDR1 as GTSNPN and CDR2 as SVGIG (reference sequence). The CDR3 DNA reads TGTGCCTGGAGTGATCAGGGGCTAACTAATGAAAAACTGTTTTTT. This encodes CAWSDQGLTNEKLFF.

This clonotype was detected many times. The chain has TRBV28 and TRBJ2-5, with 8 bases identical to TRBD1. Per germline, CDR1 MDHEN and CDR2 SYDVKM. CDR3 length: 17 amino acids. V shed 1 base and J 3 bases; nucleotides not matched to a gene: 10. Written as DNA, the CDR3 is TGTGCCAGCAGTTTATTCCCCAGGGACAGGTCTGAAGAGACCCAGTACTTC. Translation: CASSLFPRDRSEETQYF.

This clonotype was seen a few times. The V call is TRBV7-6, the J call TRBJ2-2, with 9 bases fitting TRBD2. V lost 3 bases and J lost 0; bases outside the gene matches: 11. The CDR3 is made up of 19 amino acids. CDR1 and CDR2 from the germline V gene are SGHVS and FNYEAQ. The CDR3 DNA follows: TGTGCCAGCAGCTTGACCGGGACTAGCATCTCCGCGAACACCGGGGAGCTGTTTTTT. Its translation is CASSLTGTSISANTGELFF.

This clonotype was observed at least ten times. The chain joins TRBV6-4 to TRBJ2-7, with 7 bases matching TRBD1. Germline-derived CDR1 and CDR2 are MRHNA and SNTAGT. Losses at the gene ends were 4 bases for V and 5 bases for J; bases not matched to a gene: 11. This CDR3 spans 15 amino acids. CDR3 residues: CASSGSDRVDDEQYF. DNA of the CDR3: TGTGCCAGCAGTGGTTCCGACAGGGTAGATGACGAGCAGTACTTC.

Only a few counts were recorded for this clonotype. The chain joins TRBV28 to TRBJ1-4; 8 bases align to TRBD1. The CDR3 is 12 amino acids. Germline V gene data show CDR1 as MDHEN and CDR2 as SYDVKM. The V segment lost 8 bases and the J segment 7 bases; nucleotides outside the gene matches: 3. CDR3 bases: TGTGCCAGCGGACAGGGTATTGAAAAACTGTTTTTT. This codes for CASGQGIEKLFF.

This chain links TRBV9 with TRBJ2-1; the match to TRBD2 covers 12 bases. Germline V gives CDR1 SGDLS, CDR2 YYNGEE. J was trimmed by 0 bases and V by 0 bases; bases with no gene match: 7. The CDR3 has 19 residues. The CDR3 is CASSVAHSTSGSSYNEQFF. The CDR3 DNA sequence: TGTGCCAGCAGCGTAGCCCATTCGACTAGCGGGAGCTCCTACAATGAGCAGTTCTTC.

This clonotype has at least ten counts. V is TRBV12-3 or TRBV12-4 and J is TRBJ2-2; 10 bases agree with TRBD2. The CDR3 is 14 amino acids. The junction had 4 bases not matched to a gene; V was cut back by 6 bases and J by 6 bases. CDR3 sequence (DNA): TGTGCCAGCAGAGCGGGAGGGGGAGCCGGGGAGCTGTTTTTT. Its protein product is CASRAGGGAGELFF.

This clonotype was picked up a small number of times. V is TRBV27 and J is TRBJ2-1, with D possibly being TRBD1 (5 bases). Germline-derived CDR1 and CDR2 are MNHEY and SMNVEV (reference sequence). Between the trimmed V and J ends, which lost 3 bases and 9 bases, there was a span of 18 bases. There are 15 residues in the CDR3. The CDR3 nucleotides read TGTGCCAGCAGTTTCACAGGAGTCTCATACGGTGAGCAGTTCTTC. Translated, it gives CASSFTGVSYGEQFF.

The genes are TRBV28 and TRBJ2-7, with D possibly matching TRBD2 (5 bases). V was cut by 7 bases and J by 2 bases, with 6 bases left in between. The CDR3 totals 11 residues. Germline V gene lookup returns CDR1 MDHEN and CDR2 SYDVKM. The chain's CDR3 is CASMGAYEQYF. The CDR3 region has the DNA TGTGCCAGCATGGGAGCCTACGAGCAGTACTTC.

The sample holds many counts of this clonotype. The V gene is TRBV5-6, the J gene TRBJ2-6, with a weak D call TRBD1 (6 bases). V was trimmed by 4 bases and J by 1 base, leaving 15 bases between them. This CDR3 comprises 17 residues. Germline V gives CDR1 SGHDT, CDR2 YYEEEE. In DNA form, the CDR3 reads TGTGCCAGCAGCGTTGAACAGGGTGGATCTGGGGCCAACGTCCTGACTTTC. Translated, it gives CASSVEQGGSGANVLTF.

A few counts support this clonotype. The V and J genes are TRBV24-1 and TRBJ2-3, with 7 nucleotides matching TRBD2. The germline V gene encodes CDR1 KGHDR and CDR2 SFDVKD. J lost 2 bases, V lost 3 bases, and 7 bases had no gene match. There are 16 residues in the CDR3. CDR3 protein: CATSDTGLGNTDTQYF. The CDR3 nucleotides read TGTGCCACCAGTGATACCGGACTAGGAAACACAGATACGCAGTATTTT.

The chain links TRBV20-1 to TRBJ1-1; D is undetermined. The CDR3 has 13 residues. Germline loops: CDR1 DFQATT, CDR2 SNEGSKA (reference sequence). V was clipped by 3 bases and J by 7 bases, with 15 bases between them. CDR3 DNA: TGCAGTGCTAGTCCCCCCGGGAAGGGTGAAGCTTTCTTT. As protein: CSASPPGKGEAFF.

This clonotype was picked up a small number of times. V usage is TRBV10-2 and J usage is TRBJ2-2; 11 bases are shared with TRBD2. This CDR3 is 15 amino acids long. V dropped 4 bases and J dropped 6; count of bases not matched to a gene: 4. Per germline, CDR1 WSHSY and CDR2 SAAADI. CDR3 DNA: TGCGCCAGCAGTGTTACTAGCGGGAGCGCCGGGGAGCTGTTTTTT. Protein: CASSVTSGSAGELFF.